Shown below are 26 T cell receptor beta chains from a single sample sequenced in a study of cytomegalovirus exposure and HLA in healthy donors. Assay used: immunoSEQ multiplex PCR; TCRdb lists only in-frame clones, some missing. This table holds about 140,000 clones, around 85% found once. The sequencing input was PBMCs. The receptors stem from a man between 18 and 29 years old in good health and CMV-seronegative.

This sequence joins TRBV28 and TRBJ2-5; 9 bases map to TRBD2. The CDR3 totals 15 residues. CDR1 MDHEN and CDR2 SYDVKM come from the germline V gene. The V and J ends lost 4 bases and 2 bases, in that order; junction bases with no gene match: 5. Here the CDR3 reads CASSSPGLAQETQYF. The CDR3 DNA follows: TGTGCCAGCAGTTCACCGGGACTAGCTCAAGAGACCCAGTACTTC.

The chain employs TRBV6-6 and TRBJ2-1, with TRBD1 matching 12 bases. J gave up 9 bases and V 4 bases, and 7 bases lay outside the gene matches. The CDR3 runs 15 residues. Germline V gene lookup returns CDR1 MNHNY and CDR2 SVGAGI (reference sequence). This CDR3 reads CASSFHGTGGGEQFF. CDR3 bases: TGTGCCAGCAGTTTCCACGGGACAGGGGGCGGTGAGCAGTTCTTC.

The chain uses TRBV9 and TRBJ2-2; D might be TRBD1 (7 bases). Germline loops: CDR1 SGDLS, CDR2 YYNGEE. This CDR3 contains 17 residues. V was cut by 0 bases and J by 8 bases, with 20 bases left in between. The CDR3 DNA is TGTGCCAGCAGCGTAGATGCCCGACTAGGGGGCCCGGGGGAGCTGTTTTTT. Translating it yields CASSVDARLGGPGELFF.

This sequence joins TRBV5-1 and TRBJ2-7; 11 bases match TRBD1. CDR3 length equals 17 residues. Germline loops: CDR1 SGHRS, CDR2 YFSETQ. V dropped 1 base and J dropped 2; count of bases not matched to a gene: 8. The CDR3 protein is CASSLPRDRGATYEQYF. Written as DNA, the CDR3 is TGCGCCAGCAGCTTGCCTCGGGACAGGGGGGCTACCTACGAGCAGTACTTC.

Here the CDR3 DNA reads TGTGCCACCAGCAGACAGGGCACCTACAATGAGCAGTTCTTC. Its protein is CATSRQGTYNEQFF. V gene TRBV15 combines with J gene TRBJ2-1; weak D call: TRBD1 (5 bases). The V and J ends lost 2 bases and 2 bases respectively, with 7 bases between them. Looked up from germline, CDR1 is LNHNV and CDR2 is YYDKDF (reference sequence). This CDR3 spans 14 amino acids.

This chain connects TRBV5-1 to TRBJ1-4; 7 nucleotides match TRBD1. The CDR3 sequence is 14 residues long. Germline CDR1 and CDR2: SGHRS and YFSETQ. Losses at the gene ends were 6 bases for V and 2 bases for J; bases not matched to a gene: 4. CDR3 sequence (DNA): TGCGCCAGCAAGGCACAGGGGACTAATGAAAAACTGTTTTTT. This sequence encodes CASKAQGTNEKLFF.

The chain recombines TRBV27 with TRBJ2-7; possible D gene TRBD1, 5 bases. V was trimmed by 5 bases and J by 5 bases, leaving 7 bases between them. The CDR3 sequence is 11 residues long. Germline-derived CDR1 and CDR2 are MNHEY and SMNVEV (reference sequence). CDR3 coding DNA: TGTGCCAGCAGTCTAGGGGACGAGCAGTACTTC. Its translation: CASSLGDEQYF.

The DNA of the CDR3 is TGTGCCAGCAGTGGGGCCGGCAGCCAGCGATTTGAAGCTTTCTTT. This gives the protein CASSGAGSQRFEAFF. This chain links TRBV6-5 with TRBJ1-1; possible D gene TRBD1, 5 bases. Trimming took 5 bases from V and 7 from J, leaving 20 bases between them. The CDR3 has 15 amino acids. Looked up from germline, CDR1 is MNHEY and CDR2 is SVGAGI.

The CDR3 DNA reads as TGTGCCAGCAGTTTGACAGGGGGAAGCTCCTACGAGCAGTACTTC. It yields the protein CASSLTGGSSYEQYF. The chain employs TRBV27 and TRBJ2-7, with 9 bases matching TRBD1. This CDR3 has 15 amino acids. Germline loops: CDR1 MNHEY, CDR2 SMNVEV (reference sequence). V was clipped by 3 bases and J by 0 bases; unmatched bases: 3.

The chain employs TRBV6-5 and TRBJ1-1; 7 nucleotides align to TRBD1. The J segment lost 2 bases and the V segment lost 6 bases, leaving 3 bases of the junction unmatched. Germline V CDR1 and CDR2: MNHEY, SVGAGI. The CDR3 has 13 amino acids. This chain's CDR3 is CASRWDSNTEAFF. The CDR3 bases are TGTGCCAGCAGGTGGGACAGCAACACTGAAGCTTTCTTT.

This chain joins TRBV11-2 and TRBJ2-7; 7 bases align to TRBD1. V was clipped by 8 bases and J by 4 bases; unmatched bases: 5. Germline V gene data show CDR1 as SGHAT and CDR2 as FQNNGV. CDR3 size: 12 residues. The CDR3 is CASEGRGYEQYF. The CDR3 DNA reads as TGTGCCAGCGAAGGCAGGGGGTACGAGCAGTACTTC.

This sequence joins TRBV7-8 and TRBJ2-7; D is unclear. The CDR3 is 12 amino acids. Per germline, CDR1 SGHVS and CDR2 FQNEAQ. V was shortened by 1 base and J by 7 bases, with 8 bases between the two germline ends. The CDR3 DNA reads TGTGCCAGCAGCTTAGTCCCAGTGGAGCAGTACTTC. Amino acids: CASSLVPVEQYF.

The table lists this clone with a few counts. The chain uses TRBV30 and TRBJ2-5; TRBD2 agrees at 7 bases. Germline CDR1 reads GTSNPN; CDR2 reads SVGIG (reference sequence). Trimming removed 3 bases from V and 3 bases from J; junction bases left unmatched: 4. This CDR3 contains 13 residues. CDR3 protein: CAWRGAGEETQYF. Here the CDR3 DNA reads TGTGCCTGGAGAGGGGCGGGAGAAGAGACCCAGTACTTC.

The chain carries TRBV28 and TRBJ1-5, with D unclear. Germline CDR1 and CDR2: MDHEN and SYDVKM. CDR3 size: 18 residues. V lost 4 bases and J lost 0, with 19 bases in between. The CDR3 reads CASSSPTSGVYSNQPQHF. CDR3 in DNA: TGTGCCAGCAGTTCTCCAACTTCAGGTGTCTATAGCAATCAGCCCCAGCATTTT.

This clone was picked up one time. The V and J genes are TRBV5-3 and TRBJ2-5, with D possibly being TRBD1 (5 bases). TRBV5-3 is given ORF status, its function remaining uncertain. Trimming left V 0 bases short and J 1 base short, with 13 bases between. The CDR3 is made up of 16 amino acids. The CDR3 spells CARSLEVGQGQETQYF. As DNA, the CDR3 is TGTGCCAGAAGCTTGGAAGTCGGGCAGGGCCAAGAGACCCAGTACTTC.

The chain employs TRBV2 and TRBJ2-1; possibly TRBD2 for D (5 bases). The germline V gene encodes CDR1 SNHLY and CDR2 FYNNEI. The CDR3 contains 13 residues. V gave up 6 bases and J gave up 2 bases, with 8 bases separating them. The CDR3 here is CASRAGTYNEQFF. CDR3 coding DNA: TGTGCCAGCAGGGCCGGGACCTACAATGAGCAGTTCTTC.

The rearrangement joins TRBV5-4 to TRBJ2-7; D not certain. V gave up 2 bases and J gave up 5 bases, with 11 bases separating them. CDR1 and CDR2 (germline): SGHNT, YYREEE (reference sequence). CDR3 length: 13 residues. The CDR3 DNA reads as TGTGCCAGCAGCTTTTCAGGAAGTGACGAGCAGTACTTC. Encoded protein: CASSFSGSDEQYF.

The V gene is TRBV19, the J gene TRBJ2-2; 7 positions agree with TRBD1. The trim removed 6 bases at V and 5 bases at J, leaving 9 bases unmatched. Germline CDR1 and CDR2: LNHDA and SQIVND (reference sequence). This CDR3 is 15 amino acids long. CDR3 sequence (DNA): TGTGCCAGTAGAGGGTGGACAGGCCCAACCGGGGAGCTGTTTTTT. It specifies CASRGWTGPTGELFF.

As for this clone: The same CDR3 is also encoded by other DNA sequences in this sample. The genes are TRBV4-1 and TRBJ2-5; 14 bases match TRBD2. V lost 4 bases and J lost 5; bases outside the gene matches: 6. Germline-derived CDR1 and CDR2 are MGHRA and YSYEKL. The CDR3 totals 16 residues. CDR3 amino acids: CASSPGLAGGRETQYF. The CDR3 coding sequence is TGCGCCAGCAGCCCAGGACTAGCGGGGGGCCGCGAGACCCAGTACTTC.

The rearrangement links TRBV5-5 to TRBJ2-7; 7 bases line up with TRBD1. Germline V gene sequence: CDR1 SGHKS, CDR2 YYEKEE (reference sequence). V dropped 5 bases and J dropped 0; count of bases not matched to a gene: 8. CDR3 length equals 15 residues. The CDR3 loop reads CASRGDRWSSYEQYF. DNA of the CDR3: TGTGCCAGCAGGGGGGACAGATGGAGCTCCTACGAGCAGTACTTC.

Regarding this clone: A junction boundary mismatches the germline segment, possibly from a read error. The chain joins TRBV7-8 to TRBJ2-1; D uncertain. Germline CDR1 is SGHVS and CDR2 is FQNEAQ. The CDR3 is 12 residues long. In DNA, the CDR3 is TGTGCCAGCAGCTCCCCTAGAGTGCCTGGCCTCTTC. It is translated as CASSSPRVPGLF.

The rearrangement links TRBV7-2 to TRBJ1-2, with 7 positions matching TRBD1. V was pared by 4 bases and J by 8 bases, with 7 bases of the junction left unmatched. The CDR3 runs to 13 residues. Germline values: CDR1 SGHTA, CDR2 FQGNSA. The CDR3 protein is CASSSRQGEGYTF. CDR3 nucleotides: TGTGCCAGCAGCTCCCGACAGGGAGAGGGCTACACCTTC.

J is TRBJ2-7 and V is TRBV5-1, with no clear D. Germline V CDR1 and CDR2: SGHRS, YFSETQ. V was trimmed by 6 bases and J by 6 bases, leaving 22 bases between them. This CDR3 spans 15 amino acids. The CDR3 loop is CASMLQASQIGEQYF. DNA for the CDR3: TGCGCCAGCATGCTTCAGGCCAGCCAAATCGGCGAGCAGTACTTC.

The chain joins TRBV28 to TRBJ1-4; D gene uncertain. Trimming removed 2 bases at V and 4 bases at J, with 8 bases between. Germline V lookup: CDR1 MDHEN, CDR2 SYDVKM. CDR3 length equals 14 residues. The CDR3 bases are TGTGCCAGCAGTTTAAGAGTACTTAATGAAAAACTGTTTTTT. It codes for CASSLRVLNEKLFF. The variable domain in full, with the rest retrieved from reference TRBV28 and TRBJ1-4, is DVKVTQSSRYLVKRTGEKVFLECVQDMDHENMFWYRQDPGLGLRLIYFSYDVKMKEKGDIPEGYSVSREKKERFSLILESASTNQTSMYLCASSLRVLNEKLFFGSGTQLSVL.

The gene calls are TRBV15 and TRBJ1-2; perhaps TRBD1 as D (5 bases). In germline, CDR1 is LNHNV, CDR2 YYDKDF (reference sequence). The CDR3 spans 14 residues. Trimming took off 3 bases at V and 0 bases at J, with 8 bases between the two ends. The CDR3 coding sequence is TGTGCCACCAGCAGGGGAGGGGCTAACTATGGCTACACCTTC. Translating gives CATSRGGANYGYTF.

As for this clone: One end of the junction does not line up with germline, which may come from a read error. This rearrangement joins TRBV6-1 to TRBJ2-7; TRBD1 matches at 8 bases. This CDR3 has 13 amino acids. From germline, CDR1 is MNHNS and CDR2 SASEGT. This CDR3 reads CASREGQGYEQYF. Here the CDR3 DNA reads TGTGCCAGCAGGGAAGGACAGGGCTACGAGCAGTACTTC.